This T cell receptor (beta chain) comes out of a study of blood T cell repertoires in COVID-19. Across the whole study: Sites in the United States, Italy and Spain provided acute and convalescent COVID-19 samples. PBMCs, B-cell-depleted T cells, or T cells were the source of the cDNA or gDNA that made up the material.

Some clones are missing from TCRdb's copy, which holds only in-frame ones; the method was immunoSEQ multiplex PCR. The top ten clones hold less than 4.5% of a sample with about 140,000 clones, roughly 78% of them seen once. The CDR3 extends over 11 amino acids. CDR1 is SEHNR and CDR2 is FQNEAQ in the germline V gene (reference sequence). Trimming removed 7 bases from V and 3 bases from J, with 6 bases in between. V and J are TRBV7-9 and TRBJ1-1; D gene ambiguous. This TCR was recovered from a man aged 55 to 70 with acute or convalescent COVID-19. Sequencing used peripheral blood. Written as DNA, the CDR3 is TGTGCCAGCACCCTAGACACTGAAGCTTTCTTT. Protein product: CASTLDTEAFF.